Listed here are 4 T cell receptor beta chains from one sample, sequenced in a study of beta chain features in type 1 diabetes (dated by TCRdb to the late 2010s). The paper's findings and limits, for the study overall: Type 1 diabetes patients showed a moderate but significant shortening of TCRB CDR3 length in all four CD4+ subsets.

Libraries came from the immunoSEQ multiplex PCR assay. The entire amount of isolated RNA was reverse transcribed using the High Capacity cDNA Reverse Transcription Kit, so the sequenced TCRB transcripts were expressed ones. This is the immuneACCESS table as TCRdb keeps it, with only in-frame sequences that have V and J called. A part of the clones is gone; compared with another copy, unresolved V genes explain less than half, and the rest is unexplained. The sample has around 160,000 clones on record, roughly 9% of them singletons. 0.7% of the sample belongs to the ten largest clones. These TCRs are of unknown antigen specificity. The sequencing input was central memory CD4+ T cells from blood. The receptors here all came from a woman aged 25-40 years with type 1 diabetes.

This clone was seen a few times. The chain links TRBV19 to TRBJ1-2; D unclear. The germline gives CDR1 LNHDA, CDR2 SQIVND (reference sequence). The germline V and J ends were trimmed by 8 bases and 1 base, with 8 bases remaining between them. The CDR3 loop spans 12 amino acids. CDR3 in amino acids: CASHRGNYGYTF. For the CDR3, the DNA is TGTGCCAGTCACCGGGGTAACTATGGCTACACCTTC.

As DNA, the CDR3 is TGTGCCAGCAGTTACTCGATCTCGGGTGTCTATGGCTACACCTTC. Protein: CASSYSISGVYGYTF. V is TRBV6-5 and J is TRBJ1-2, with unresolved D. The CDR3 covers 15 residues. V lost 0 bases, J lost 4 bases, and 12 bases lay in between. Looked up from germline, CDR1 is MNHEY and CDR2 is SVGAGI.

This sequence joins TRBV28 and TRBJ1-1; D call uncertain. The germline V gene has CDR1 MDHEN and CDR2 SYDVKM. V was trimmed by 6 bases and J by 4 bases, leaving 15 bases between them. The CDR3 loop spans 14 amino acids. The CDR3 loop reads CASSSGGLSTEAFF. The CDR3 nucleotides read TGTGCCAGCAGCTCGGGAGGGTTGAGCACTGAAGCTTTCTTT.

The chain carries TRBV11-2 and TRBJ2-3; possible D gene TRBD2, 5 bases. The V and J ends lost 4 bases and 0 bases respectively, with 14 bases between them. CDR3 length: 16 residues. The germline gives CDR1 SGHAT, CDR2 FQNNGV. As DNA, the CDR3 is TGTGCCAGCAGCTCTAATAGCGAAATGAGCACAGATACGCAGTATTTT. It encodes CASSSNSEMSTDTQYF.